The 5 T cell receptor beta chains in this list originate from one sample, sequenced in a study of CD8 T cells in ankylosing spondylitis. TCRdb fed the 5' RACE reads into MiXCR, producing one record per CDR3 protein. The profile covers 500,000 or so distinct CDR3 sequences, with roughly 5% appearing a single time and roughly 3.5% taken by the ten largest. These receptors' antigens are unknown. Study-level points and caveats: A TCR beta motif of several highly homologous variants appeared characteristic of ankylosing spondylitis blood.

Sequencing was done on a sample of blood, either unsorted or a sorted T cell fraction (not recorded which). Receptor source: a male donor with ankylosing spondylitis.

The table lists this clonotype with many counts. V and J are TRBV20-1 and TRBJ1-4; 9 nucleotides align to TRBD1. Trimming took 6 bases from V and 7 from J; bases not matched to a gene: 6. The germline V gene has CDR1 DFQATT and CDR2 SNEGSKA (reference sequence). The CDR3 length is 13 residues. CDR3 sequence: CSASQGAVEKLFF. The CDR3 nucleotides are TGCAGTGCATCACAGGGGGCCGTTGAAAAACTGTTTTTT.

This clonotype was detected many times. The V and J genes are TRBV6-5 and TRBJ2-4, with D unresolved. Trimming removed 0 bases from V and 7 bases from J, with 1 base in between. This CDR3 has 11 amino acids. Per germline, CDR1 MNHEY and CDR2 SVGAGI. The CDR3 spells CASSYSNIQYF. The DNA for the CDR3 is TGTGCCAGCAGTTACTCGAACATTCAGTACTTC.

This clonotype showed up many times. The chain has TRBV7-2 and TRBJ2-3; D is uncertain. This CDR3 has 12 amino acids. V was cut by 1 base and J by 9 bases, with 8 bases left in between. From germline, CDR1 is SGHTA and CDR2 FQGNSA. The CDR3 nucleotides read TGTGCCAGCAGCTTAGTTCGAGTAACGCAGTATTTT. Protein: CASSLVRVTQYF. The full variable domain, its missing parts supplied by reference TRBV7-2 and TRBJ2-3, is GAGVSQSPSNKVTEKGKDVELRCDPISGHTALYWYRQSLGQGLEFLIYFQGNSAPDKSGLPSDRFSAERTGGSVSTLTIQRTQQEDSAVYLCASSLVRVTQYFGPGTRLTVL.

Many counts were recorded for this clonotype. This chain connects TRBV6-1 to TRBJ1-1, with a weak D call TRBD1 (6 bases). Germline V gene lookup returns CDR1 MNHNS and CDR2 SASEGT. The CDR3 extends over 15 amino acids. With 6 bases removed from V and 5 bases from J, the gap between germline ends came to 19 bases. CDR3 loop: CASSPPRGVGTEAFF. The DNA for the CDR3 is TGTGCCAGCAGCCCTCCCAGGGGAGTCGGGACTGAAGCTTTCTTT.

This clonotype was seen at least ten times. This rearrangement joins TRBV10-3 to TRBJ1-1; D unclear. The V end lost 4 bases, the J end lost 1 base, and 4 bases lay between the germline ends. The CDR3 totals 12 residues. Germline CDR1 and CDR2: ENHRY and SYGVKD. For the CDR3, the DNA is TGTGCCATCAGTGTACAGAACACTGAAGCTTTCTTT. This codes for CAISVQNTEAFF.